Following are 8 T cell receptor beta chains from one sample sequenced in a study of identical twins. TCRdb recomputed calls from the 5' RACE reads with MiXCR, one row per CDR3 protein. The sample lists 350,000 to 500,000 distinct CDR3 sequences, under 20% seen once, with 12% in the top ten. Sequences were obtained from naive T cells sorted from blood. These receptors were collected from a man aged 45-65 years in good health.

In its sample, this clonotype was seen many times. This chain joins TRBV20-1 and TRBJ1-1; TRBD1 matches at 7 bases. CDR1 and CDR2 (germline): DFQATT, SNEGSKA (reference sequence). The V and J ends lost 6 bases and 3 bases, in that order; junction bases with no gene match: 10. The CDR3 totals 14 residues. The CDR3 loop reads CSAIQLRGDTEAFF. CDR3 sequence (DNA): TGCAGTGCAATACAACTCAGGGGGGACACTGAAGCTTTCTTT.

V usage is TRBV5-4 and J usage is TRBJ2-7; 12 nucleotides agree with TRBD2. V gave up 2 bases and J gave up 0 bases; unmatched junction bases: 3. Germline assignment: CDR1 SGHNT and CDR2 YYREEE (reference sequence). CDR3 length equals 16 residues. CDR3 amino acids: CASSFTSGGTSYEQYF. CDR3 nucleotides: TGTGCCAGCAGCTTTACTAGCGGGGGGACCTCCTACGAGCAGTACTTC.

There are many counts of this clonotype. The genes are TRBV28 and TRBJ1-2; 11 nucleotides agree with TRBD1. The germline gives CDR1 MDHEN, CDR2 SYDVKM. The CDR3 is 14 amino acids. V lost 6 bases, J lost 7 bases, and 7 bases stayed unmatched. The CDR3 spells CASSLGQGAGGYTF. The CDR3 DNA is TGTGCCAGCAGCTTAGGACAGGGGGCTGGTGGCTACACCTTC.

This clonotype has a single count. The chain joins TRBV11-2 to TRBJ2-1; weak D call: TRBD1 (5 bases). The CDR3 covers 14 residues. V was cut by 2 bases and J by 4 bases, with 9 bases left in between. CDR1 SGHAT and CDR2 FQNNGV come from the germline V gene. Here the CDR3 DNA reads TGTGCCAGCAGCTTACAGACAGTTTACAATGAGCAGTTCTTC. Encoded protein: CASSLQTVYNEQFF.

V and J are TRBV9 and TRBJ2-3; TRBD1 is a possible D gene (6 bases). The germline CDR1 and CDR2 sequences are SGDLS and YYNGEE. The CDR3 sequence is 16 residues long. The ends were cut back, 4 bases at V and 1 base at J, with 16 bases in the middle. The CDR3 bases are TGTGCCAGCAGCCCACGAACGGGACAAGGCACAGATACGCAGTATTTT. This encodes CASSPRTGQGTDTQYF.

Only a few counts were recorded for this clonotype. The chain has TRBV20-1 and TRBJ1-5, with 8 bases matching TRBD1. This CDR3 is built from 14 residues. With 1 base clipped from V and 4 bases from J, the junction kept 3 bases outside the gene matches. The V gene's germline CDR1 is DFQATT and CDR2 SNEGSKA (reference sequence). The CDR3 DNA reads as TGCAGTGCTAGAGGGACAGGGATGAATCAGCCCCAGCATTTT. Its translation is CSARGTGMNQPQHF.

The J gene is TRBJ1-1, the V gene TRBV27; D is possibly TRBD1 (5 bases). The V gene's germline CDR1 is MNHEY and CDR2 SMNVEV (reference sequence). Trimming took 5 bases from V and 0 from J, leaving 13 bases between them. The length of the CDR3 is 15 residues. The CDR3 loop is CASSKSRTLNTEAFF. Written as DNA, the CDR3 is TGTGCCAGCAGTAAATCCAGGACACTGAACACTGAAGCTTTCTTT.

In its sample, this clonotype was seen many times. The chain joins TRBV20-1 to TRBJ1-2; unclear D gene. CDR1 DFQATT and CDR2 SNEGSKA come from the germline V gene (reference sequence). CDR3 length equals 12 residues. Trimming cost V 3 bases and J 2 bases, with 7 bases left between them. As DNA, the CDR3 is TGCAGTGCTAGTATAGCAAACTATGGCTACACCTTC. It is translated as CSASIANYGYTF.